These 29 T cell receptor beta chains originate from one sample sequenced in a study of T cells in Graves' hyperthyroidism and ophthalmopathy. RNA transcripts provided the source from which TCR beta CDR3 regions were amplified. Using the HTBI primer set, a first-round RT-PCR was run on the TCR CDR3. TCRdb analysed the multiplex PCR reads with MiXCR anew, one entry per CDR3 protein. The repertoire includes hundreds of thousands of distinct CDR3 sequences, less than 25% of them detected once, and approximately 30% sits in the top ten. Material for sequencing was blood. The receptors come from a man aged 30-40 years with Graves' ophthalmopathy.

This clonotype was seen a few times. CDR3 sequence (DNA): TGCGCCAGCAATCCCGGACAGGGATTCGAAGATACGCAGTATTTT. This codes for CASNPGQGFEDTQYF. V is TRBV10-2 and J is TRBJ2-3; TRBD1 aligns across 8 bases. CDR1 is WSHSY and CDR2 is SAAADI in the germline V gene. The ends lost 7 bases at V and 5 bases at J; junction bases unmatched: 11. CDR3 length equals 15 residues.

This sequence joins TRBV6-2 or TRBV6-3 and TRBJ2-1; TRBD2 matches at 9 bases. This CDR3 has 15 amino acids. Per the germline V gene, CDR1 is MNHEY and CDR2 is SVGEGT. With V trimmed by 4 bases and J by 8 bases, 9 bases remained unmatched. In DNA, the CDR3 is TGTGCCAGCAGTTCTGCTGGCGGGGGGGAGGATGAGCAGTTCTTC. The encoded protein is CASSSAGGGEDEQFF.

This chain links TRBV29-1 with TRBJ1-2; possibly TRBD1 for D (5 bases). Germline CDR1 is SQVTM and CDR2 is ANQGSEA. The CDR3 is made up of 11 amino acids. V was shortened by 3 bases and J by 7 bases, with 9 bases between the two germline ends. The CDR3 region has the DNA TGCAGCGTTGAGAAAAGGGGTGGCTACACCTTC. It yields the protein CSVEKRGGYTF.

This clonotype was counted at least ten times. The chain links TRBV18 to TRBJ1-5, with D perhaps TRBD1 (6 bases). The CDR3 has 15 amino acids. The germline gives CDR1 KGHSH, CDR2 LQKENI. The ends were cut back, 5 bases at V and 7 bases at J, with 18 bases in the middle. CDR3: CASSVTGLGGQPQHF. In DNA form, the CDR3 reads TGTGCCAGCTCAGTCACAGGGTTGGGAGGCCAGCCCCAGCATTTT.

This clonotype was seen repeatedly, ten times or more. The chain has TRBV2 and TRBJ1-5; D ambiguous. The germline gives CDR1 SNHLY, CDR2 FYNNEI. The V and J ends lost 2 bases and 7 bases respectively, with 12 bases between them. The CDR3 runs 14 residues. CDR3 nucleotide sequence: TGTGCCAGCAGTGAATATGAACTTACGCAGCCCCAGCATTTT. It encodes CASSEYELTQPQHF.

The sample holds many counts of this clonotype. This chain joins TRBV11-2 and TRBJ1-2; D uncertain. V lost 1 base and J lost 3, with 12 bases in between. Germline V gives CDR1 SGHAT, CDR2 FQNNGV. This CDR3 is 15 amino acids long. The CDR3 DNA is TGTGCCAGCAGCTTAGGGCGGATTGGGTACTATGGCTACACCTTC. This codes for CASSLGRIGYYGYTF.

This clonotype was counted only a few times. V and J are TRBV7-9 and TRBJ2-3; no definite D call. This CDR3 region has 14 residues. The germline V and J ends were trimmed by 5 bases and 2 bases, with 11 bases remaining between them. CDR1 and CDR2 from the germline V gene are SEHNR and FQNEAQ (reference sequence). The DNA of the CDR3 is TGTGCCAGCAGCCCACAGATTAACACAGATACGCAGTATTTT. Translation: CASSPQINTDTQYF.

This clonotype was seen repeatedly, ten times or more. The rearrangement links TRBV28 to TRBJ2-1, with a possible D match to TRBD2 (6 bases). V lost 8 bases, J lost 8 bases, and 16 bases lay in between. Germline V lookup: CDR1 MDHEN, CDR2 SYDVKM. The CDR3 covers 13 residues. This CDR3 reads CASGDSGRYEQFF. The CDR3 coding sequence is TGTGCCAGCGGCGACTCAGGGAGGTATGAGCAGTTCTTC.

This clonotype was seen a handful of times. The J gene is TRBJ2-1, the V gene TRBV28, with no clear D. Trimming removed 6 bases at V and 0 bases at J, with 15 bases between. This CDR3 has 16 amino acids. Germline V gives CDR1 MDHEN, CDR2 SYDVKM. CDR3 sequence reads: CASSPDPYGSYNEQFF. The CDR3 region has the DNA TGTGCCAGCAGCCCCGACCCCTACGGCTCCTACAATGAGCAGTTCTTC. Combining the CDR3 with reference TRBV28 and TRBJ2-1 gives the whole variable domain DVKVTQSSRYLVKRTGEKVFLECVQDMDHENMFWYRQDPGLGLRLIYFSYDVKMKEKGDIPEGYSVSREKKERFSLILESASTNQTSMYLCASSPDPYGSYNEQFFGPGTRLTVL.

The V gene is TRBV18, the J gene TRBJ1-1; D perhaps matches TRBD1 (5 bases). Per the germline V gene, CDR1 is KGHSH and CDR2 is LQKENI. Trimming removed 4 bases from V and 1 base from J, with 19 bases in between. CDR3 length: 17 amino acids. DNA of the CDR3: TGTGCCAGCTCACAGTTATCAGCGGGACCTAAGAACACTGAAGCTTTCTTT. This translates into CASSQLSAGPKNTEAFF.

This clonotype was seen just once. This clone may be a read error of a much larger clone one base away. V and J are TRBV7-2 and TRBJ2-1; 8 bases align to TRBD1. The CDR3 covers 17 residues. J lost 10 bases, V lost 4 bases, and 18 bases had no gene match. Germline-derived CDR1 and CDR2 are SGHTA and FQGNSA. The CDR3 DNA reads TGTGCCAGCAGCTCCTCCCCACCGAGGACAGGGTTAGGCGAGCAGTTCTTC. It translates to CASSSSPPRTGLGEQFF. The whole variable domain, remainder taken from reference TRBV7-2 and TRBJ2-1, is GAGVSQSPSNKVTEKGKDVELRCDPISGHTALYWYRQSLGQGLEFLIYFQGNSAPDKSGLPSDRFSAERTGGSVSTLTIQRTQQEDSAVYLCASSSSPPRTGLGEQFFGPGTRLTVL.

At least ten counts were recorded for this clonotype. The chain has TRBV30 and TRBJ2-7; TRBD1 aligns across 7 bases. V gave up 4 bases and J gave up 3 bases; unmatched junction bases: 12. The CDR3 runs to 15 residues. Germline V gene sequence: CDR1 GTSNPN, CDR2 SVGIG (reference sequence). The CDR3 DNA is TGTGCCTGGACTCCACGGGACAGCGGCATCTACGAGCAGTACTTC. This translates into CAWTPRDSGIYEQYF.

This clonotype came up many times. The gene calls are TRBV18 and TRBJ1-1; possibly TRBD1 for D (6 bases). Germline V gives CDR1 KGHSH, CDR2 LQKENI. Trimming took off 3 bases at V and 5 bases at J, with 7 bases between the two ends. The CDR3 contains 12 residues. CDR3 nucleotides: TGTGCCAGCTCACCGGGGGCTACTGAAGCTTTCTTT. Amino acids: CASSPGATEAFF.

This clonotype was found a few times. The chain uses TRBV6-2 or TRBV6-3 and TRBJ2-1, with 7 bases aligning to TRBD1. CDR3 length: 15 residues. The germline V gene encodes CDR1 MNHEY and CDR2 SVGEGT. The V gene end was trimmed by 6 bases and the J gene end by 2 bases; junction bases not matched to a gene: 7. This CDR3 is CASRVGQAPYNEQFF. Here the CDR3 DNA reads TGTGCCAGCAGGGTCGGACAGGCCCCCTACAATGAGCAGTTCTTC.

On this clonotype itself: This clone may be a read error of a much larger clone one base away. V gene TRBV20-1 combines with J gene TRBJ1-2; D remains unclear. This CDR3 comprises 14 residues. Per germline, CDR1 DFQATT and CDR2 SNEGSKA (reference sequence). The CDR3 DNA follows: TGCAGTGCTAGAAGTAGCCAGTTTAACTATGGCCACACCTTC. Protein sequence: CSARSSQFNYGHTF.

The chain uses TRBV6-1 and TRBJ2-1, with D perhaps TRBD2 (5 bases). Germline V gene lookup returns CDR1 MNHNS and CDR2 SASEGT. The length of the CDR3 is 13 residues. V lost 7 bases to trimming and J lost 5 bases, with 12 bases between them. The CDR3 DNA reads TGTGCCAGCACCCTAGCAGCCCACAATGAGCAGTTCTTC. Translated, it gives CASTLAAHNEQFF.

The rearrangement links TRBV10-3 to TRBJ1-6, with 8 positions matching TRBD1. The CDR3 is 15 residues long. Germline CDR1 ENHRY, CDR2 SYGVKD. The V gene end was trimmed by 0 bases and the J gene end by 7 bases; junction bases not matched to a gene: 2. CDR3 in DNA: TGTGCCATCAGTGAGTCGGACAGGGCAAATTCACCCCTCCACTTT. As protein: CAISESDRANSPLHF.

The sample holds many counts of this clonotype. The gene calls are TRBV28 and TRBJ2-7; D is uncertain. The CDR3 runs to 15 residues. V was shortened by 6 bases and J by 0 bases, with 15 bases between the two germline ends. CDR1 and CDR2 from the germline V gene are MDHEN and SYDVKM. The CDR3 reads CASRGKTRNSYEQYF. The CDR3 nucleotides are TGTGCCAGCAGGGGTAAGACCCGTAACTCCTACGAGCAGTACTTC. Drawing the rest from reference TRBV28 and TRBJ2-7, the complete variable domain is DVKVTQSSRYLVKRTGEKVFLECVQDMDHENMFWYRQDPGLGLRLIYFSYDVKMKEKGDIPEGYSVSREKKERFSLILESASTNQTSMYLCASRGKTRNSYEQYFGPGTRLTVT.

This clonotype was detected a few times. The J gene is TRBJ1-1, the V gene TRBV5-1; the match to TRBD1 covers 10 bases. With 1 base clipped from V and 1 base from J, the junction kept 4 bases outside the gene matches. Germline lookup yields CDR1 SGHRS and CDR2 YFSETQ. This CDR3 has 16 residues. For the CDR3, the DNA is TGCGCCAGCAGCTTGCGGACAGGGGGTTCGAACACTGAAGCTTTCTTT. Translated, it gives CASSLRTGGSNTEAFF.

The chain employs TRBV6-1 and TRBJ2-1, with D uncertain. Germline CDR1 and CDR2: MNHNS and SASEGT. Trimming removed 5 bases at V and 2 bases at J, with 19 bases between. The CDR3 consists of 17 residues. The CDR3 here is CASSYSHFQSAYNEQFF. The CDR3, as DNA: TGTGCCAGCAGTTATTCCCACTTCCAGTCTGCCTACAATGAGCAGTTCTTC.

CDR3 amino acids: CATNRLNTEAFF. The CDR3 region has the DNA TGTGCCACCAACAGGCTGAACACTGAAGCTTTCTTT. The V call is TRBV6-1, the J call TRBJ1-1; D perhaps matches TRBD1 (5 bases). V shed 10 bases and J shed 0 bases, with 9 bases lying between them. This CDR3 has 12 residues. Germline values: CDR1 MNHNS, CDR2 SASEGT.

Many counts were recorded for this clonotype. CDR3 protein: CASSWGSGQPQHF. The CDR3 DNA reads TGCGCCAGCAGCTGGGGGTCGGGTCAGCCCCAGCATTTT. The chain carries TRBV5-1 and TRBJ1-5; D is possibly TRBD1 (5 bases). CDR3 length: 13 amino acids. Trimming pared 3 bases from V and 6 bases from J, leaving 10 bases between. Per germline, CDR1 SGHRS and CDR2 YFSETQ.

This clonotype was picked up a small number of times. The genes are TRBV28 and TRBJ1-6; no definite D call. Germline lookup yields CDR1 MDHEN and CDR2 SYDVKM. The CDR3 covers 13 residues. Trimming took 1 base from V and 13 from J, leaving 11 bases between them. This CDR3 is CASSLSPSGPLHF. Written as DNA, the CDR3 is TGTGCCAGCAGTTTATCCCCCTCGGGTCCCCTCCACTTT.

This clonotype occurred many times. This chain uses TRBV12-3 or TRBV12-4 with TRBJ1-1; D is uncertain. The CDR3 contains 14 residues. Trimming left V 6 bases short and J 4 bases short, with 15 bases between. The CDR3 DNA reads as TGTGCCAGCAGCCACGGAGGGCCCGCCACTGAAGCTTTCTTT. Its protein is CASSHGGPATEAFF.

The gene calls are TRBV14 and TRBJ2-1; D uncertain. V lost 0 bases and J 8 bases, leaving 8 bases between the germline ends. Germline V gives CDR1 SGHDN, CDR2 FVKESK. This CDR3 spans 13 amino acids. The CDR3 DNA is TGTGCCAGCAGCCAAGATACAGACTATGAGCAGTTCTTC. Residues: CASSQDTDYEQFF.

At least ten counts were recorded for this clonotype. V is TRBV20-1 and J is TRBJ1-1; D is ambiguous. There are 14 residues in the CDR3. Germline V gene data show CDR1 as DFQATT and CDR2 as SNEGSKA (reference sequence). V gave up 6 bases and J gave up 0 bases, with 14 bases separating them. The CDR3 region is CSAPGKGMNTEAFF. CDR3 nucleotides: TGCAGTGCCCCAGGAAAAGGGATGAACACTGAAGCTTTCTTT.

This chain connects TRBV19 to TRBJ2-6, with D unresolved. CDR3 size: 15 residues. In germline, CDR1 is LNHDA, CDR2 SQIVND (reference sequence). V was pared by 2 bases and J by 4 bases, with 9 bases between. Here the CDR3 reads CASSISDGGANVLTF. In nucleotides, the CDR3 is TGTGCCAGTAGTATATCTGATGGAGGGGCCAACGTCCTGACTTTC.

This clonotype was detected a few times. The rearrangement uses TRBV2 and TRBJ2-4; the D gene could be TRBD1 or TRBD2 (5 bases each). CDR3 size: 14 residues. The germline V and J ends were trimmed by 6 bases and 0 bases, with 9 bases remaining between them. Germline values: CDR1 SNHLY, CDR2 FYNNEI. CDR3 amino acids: CASRGRIAKNIQYF. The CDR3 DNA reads TGTGCCAGCAGGGGACGGATAGCCAAAAACATTCAGTACTTC.

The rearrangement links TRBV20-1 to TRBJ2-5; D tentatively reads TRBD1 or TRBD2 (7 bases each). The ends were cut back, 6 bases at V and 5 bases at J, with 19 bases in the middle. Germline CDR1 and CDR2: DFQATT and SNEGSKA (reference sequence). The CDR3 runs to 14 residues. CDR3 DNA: TGCAGTGCCCAAAACCCGCAGGGGGGGGAGACCCAGTACTTC. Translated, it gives CSAQNPQGGETQYF.